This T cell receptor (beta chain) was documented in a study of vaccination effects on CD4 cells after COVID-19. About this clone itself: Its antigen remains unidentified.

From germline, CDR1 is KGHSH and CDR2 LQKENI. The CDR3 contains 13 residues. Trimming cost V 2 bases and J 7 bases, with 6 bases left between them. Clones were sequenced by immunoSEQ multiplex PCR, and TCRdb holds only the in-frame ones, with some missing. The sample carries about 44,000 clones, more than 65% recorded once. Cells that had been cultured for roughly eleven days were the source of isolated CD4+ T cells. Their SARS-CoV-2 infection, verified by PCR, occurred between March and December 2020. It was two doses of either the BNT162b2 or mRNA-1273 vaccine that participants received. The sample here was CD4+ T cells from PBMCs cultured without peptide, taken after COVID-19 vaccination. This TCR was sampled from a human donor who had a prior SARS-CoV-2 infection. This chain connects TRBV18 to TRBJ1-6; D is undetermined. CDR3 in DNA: TGTGCCAGCTCACCAGCCAGCAATTCACCCCTCCACTTT. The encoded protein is CASSPASNSPLHF.